Reported below is one T cell receptor (beta chain). The data were obtained in a study of OX40 agonist ivuxolimab in advanced cancers. Across the whole study: Patients were treated with ivuxolimab, an agonistic anti-OX40 (CD134) antibody. Partial response was recorded in three patients: one hepatocellular carcinoma and two cutaneous melanoma cases. Patients received ivuxolimab, an intravenous treatment, every 2 weeks at 0.01 to 10 mg/kg.

Blood specimens came from baseline, cycle 4 day 1, and cycle 7 day 1. The CDR3 runs to 16 residues. The V gene's germline CDR1 is MNHNY and CDR2 SVGAGI (reference sequence). V was pared by 5 bases and J by 0 bases, with 7 bases of the junction left unmatched. This table comes from immunoSEQ multiplex PCR, and its TCRdb copy is limited to in-frame clones, with some not included. The sample consists of tens of thousands of clones, over 75% of them appearing once. The receptor's source is an adult with an advanced solid tumor such as melanoma, head and neck, liver or kidney cancer. The gene calls are TRBV6-6 and TRBJ1-3, with TRBD1 matching over 7 bases. Source: CD4+ or CD8+ T cells sorted from blood, taken in a trial of the OX40 agonist ivuxolimab. The CDR3 DNA reads as TGTGCCAGCAGTACGACAGGGACCGGCTCTGGAAACACCATATATTTT. It codes for CASSTTGTGSGNTIYF.